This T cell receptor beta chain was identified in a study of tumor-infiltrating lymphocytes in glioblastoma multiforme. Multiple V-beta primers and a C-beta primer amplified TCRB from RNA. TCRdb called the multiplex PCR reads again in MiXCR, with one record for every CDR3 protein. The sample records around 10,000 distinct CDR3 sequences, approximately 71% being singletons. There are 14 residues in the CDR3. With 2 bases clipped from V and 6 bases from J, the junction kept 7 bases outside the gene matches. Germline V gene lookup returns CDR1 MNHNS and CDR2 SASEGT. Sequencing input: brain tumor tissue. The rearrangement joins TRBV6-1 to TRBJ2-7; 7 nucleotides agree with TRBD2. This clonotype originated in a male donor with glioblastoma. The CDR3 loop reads CASSERPGRVEQYF. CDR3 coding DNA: TGTGCCAGCAGTGAACGCCCTGGGAGGGTCGAGCAGTACTTC.